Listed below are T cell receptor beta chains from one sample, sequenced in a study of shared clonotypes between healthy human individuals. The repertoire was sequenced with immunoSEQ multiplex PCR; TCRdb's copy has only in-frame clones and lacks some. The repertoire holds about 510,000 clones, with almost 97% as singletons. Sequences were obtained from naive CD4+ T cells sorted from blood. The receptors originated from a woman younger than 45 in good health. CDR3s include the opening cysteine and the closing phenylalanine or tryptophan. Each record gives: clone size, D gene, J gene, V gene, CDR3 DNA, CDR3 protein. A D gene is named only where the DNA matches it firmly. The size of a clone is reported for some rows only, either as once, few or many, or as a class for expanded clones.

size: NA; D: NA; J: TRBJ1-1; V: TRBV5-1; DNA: TGCGCCAGCAGCTTGGAACAGGGAGGTGAAGCTTTCTTT; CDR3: CASSLEQGGEAFF
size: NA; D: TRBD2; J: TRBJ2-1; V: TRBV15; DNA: TGTGCCACCAGCAGGAGAGGTAGCGGGCAATACAATGAGCAGTTCTTC; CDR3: CATSRRGSGQYNEQFF
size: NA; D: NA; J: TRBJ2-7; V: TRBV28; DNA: TGTGCCAGCAGTTTAAACTGGGCACCGTGGGACTTC; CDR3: CASSLNWAPWDF
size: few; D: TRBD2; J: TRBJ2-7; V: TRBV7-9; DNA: TGTGCCAGCAGCTTAGTACTAGCGCTAGCCTACGAGCAGTACTTC; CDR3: CASSLVLALAYEQYF
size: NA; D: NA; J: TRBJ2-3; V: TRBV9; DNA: TGTGCCAGCAGCGAGGACTCCGATCGGGGAGATACGCAGTATTTT; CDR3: CASSEDSDRGDTQYF
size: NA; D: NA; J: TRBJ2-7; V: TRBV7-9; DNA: TGTGCCAGCAGCTTCGGAGCGGACGCCTACGAGCAGTACTTC; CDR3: CASSFGADAYEQYF
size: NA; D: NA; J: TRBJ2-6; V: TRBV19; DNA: TGTGCCAGCTCGGGACTCACCCTCCCTGGGGCCAACGTCCTGACTTTC; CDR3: CASSGLTLPGANVLTF
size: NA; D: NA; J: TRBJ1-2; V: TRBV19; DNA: TGTGCCAGTACCCTAGGGGGGCGCCTAAACTATGGCTACACCTTC; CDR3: CASTLGGRLNYGYTF
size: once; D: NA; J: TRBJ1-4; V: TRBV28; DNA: TGTGCCAGCAGACGGAGGGATGAAAAACTGTTTTTT; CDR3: CASRRRDEKLFF
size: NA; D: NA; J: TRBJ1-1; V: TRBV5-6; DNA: TGTGCCAGCAGCTCCTCGACGGGACCCTCGGGCACTGAAGCTTTCTTT; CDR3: CASSSSTGPSGTEAFF
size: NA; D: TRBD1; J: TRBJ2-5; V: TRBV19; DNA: TGTGCCAGTGCCCGACAGGGGGCGTTACCAGAGACCCAGTACTTC; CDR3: CASARQGALPETQYF
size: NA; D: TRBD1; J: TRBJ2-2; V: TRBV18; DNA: TGTGCCAGCTCACGACAGGGGAGGAACACCGGGGAGCTGTTTTTT; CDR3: CASSRQGRNTGELFF
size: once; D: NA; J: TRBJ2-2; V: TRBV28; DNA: TGTGCCAGCAGTTTAGAAGGTTTCATGGTCGTACCGAACACCGGGGAGCTGTTTTTT; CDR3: CASSLEGFMVVPNTGELFF
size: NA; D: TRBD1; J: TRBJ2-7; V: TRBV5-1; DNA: TGCGCCAGCAGCTTTGGACAGGGATTAAACGAGCAGTACTTC; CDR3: CASSFGQGLNEQYF
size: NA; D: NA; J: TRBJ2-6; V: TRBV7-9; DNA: TGTGCCAGCAGCTTTCGTTCTGGGGCCAACGTCCTGACTTTC; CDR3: CASSFRSGANVLTF
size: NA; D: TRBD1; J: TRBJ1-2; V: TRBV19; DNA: TGTGCCAGTAGTCCAGGGACAGCCAACTATGGCTACACCTTC; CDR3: CASSPGTANYGYTF
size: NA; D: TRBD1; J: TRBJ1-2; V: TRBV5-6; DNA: TGTGCCAGCAGCTTCTTCTCCGGGACAGGGGGAAGTGGCTATGGCTACACCTTC; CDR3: CASSFFSGTGGSGYGYTF
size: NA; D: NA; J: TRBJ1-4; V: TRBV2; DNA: TGTGCCAGCCTTAGACGGCCAGCTAATGAAAAACTGTTTTTT; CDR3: CASLRRPANEKLFF
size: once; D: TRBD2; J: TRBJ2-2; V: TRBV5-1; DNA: TGCGCCAGTCACCTTTCTTATAGCGGGAGGAGGACCGGGGAGCTGTTTTTT; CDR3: CASHLSYSGRRTGELFF
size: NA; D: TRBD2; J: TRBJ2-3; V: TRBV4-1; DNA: TGCGCCAGCAGCCAAGATCCGGCGATAGCGGGAGTGGTAGATACGCAGTATTTT; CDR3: CASSQDPAIAGVVDTQYF
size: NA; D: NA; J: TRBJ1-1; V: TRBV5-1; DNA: TGCGCCAGCAGCTTGTTAGGTAGGACAGCTATGAACACTGAAGCTTTCTTT; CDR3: CASSLLGRTAMNTEAFF
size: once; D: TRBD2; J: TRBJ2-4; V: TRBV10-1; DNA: TGCGCCAGCAGCCAGGGACTAGCGGGAGAGGTCGACATTCAGTACTTC; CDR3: CASSQGLAGEVDIQYF
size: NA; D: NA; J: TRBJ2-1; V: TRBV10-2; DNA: TGCGCCAGCAGGGGAGGGAGGACAGGGTGGGATGAGCAGTTCTTC; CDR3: CASRGGRTGWDEQFF
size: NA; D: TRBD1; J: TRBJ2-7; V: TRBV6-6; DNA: TGTGCCAGCAAGGACAGGGTTTTCTACGAGCAGTACTTC; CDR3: CASKDRVFYEQYF
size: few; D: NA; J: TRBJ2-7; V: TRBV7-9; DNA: TGTGCCAGCAGCAAGGACTACCCCTACGAGCAGTACTTC; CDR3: CASSKDYPYEQYF
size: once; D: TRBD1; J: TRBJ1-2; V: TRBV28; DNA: TGTGCCAGCTCCCCCGGGGACAGGCGCCCCTATGGCTACACCTTC; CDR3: CASSPGDRRPYGYTF
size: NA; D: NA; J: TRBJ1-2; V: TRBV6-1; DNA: TGTGCCAGCAGTGAAATAAGGATGGGTGGCTACACCTTC; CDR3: CASSEIRMGGYTF
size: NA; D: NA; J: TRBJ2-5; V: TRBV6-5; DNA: TGTGCCAGCAGGGGGTGGGAGACCCAGTACTTC; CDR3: CASRGWETQYF
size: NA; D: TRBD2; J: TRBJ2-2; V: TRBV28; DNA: TGTGCCAGCAGTTTAGATCCGGGAGGAGGGGTTGGGGAGCTGTTTTTT; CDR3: CASSLDPGGGVGELFF
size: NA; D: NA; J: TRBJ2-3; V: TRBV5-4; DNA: TGTGCCAGCAGCTTGGCGACACTTCCGGGACTCCACACAGATACGCAGTATTTT; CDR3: CASSLATLPGLHTDTQYF
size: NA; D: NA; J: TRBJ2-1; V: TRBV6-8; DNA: TGTGCCAGCAGTCCATCGTTGAACAATGAGCAGTTCTTC; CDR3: CASSPSLNNEQFF
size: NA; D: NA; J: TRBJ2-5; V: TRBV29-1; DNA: TGCAGCGTTGATCACAGCCCCCGGACCCAGTACTTC; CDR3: CSVDHSPRTQYF
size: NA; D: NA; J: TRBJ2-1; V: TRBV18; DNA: TGTGCCAGCTCACCACCGACGGTTCGGGGGAATGAGCAGTTCTTC; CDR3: CASSPPTVRGNEQFF
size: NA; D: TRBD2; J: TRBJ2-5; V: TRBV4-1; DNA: TGCGCCAGCAGCCCCCTCGGACTAGCGTACCAAGAGACCCAGTACTTC; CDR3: CASSPLGLAYQETQYF
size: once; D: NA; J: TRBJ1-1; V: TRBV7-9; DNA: TGTGCCAGCAGCGCGGAGGGGAACACTGAAGCTTTCTTT; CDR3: CASSAEGNTEAFF
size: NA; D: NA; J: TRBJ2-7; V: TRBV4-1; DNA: TGCGCCAGCAGCCAAGAAGGGGGAGGCGTTTACGAGCAGTACTTC; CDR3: CASSQEGGGVYEQYF
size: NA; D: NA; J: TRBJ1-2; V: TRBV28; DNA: TGTGCCAGCAGCTCCCACACGGGGGCTACTGGCTACACCTTC; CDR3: CASSSHTGATGYTF
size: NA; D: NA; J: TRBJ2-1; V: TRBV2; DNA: TGTGCCAGCAGAGTCAGGAGGACAGAGAGCTCCTACAATGAGCAGTTCTTC; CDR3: CASRVRRTESSYNEQFF
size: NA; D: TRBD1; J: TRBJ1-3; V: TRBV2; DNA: TGTGCCAGGAGATTGACAGGGACTGGAAACACCATATATTTT; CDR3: CARRLTGTGNTIYF
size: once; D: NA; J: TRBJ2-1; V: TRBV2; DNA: TGTGCCAGCAGTGAAGATGGTCTGCCGGCCTACAATGAGCAGTTCTTC; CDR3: CASSEDGLPAYNEQFF
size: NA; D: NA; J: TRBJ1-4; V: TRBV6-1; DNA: TGTGCCAGCAGTGTAGGCCCCGGAGGGGCTGAAAAACTGTTTTTT; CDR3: CASSVGPGGAEKLFF
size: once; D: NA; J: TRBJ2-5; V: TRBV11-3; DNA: TGTGCCAGCAGCAGGGGGTCCCAAGAGACCCAGTACTTC; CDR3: CASSRGSQETQYF
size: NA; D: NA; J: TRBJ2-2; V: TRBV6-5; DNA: TGTGCCAGCAAAAGAACCGGGGAGCTGTTTTTT; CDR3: CASKRTGELFF
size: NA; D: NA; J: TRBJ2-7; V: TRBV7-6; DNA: TGTGCCAGCAGCTTAGAACAGGCCACCTACGAGCAGTACTTC; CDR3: CASSLEQATYEQYF
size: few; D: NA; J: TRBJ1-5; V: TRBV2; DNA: TGTGCCAGCAGTGACGGGGTAGGACAGCCCCAGCATTTT; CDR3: CASSDGVGQPQHF
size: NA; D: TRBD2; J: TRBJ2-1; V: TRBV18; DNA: TGTGCCAGCTCACCCCCAGGACTAGCTGGTCTCTCCTACAATGAGCAGTTCTTC; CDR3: CASSPPGLAGLSYNEQFF
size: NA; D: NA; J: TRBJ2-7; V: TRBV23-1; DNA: TGCGCCAGCAGTCAACAACAGGGCTACGAGCAGTACTTC; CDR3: CASSQQQGYEQYF
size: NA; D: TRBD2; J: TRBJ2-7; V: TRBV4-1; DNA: TGCGCCAGCAGCCAAAGAGCCTGGGGACTAGCGGGAGGGTCCTACGAGCAGTACTTC; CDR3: CASSQRAWGLAGGSYEQYF
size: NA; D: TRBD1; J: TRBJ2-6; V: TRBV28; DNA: TGTGCCAGCAGGACCGGGGACAGCTCTGGGGCCAACGTCCTGACTTTC; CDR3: CASRTGDSSGANVLTF
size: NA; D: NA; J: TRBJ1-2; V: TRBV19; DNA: TGTGCCAGTCGATTCGGGGGGAACTATGGCTACACCTTC; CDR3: CASRFGGNYGYTF
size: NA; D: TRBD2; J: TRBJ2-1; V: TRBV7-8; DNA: TGTGCCAGCAGCTTAGTAGCGGGAGTGTTGGAGAATGAGCAGTTCTTC; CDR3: CASSLVAGVLENEQFF
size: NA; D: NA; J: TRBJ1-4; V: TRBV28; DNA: TGTGCCAGCCACTCAAATGAAAAACTGTTTTTT; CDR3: CASHSNEKLFF
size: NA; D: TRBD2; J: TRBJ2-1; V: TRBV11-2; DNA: TGTGCCAGCAGCCAAGGACTAGCGGGAAACAATGAGCAGTTCTTC; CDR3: CASSQGLAGNNEQFF
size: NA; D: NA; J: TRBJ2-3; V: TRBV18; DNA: TGTGCCAGCTCACCGAGGGCGGGACCCACAGATACGCAGTATTTT; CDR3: CASSPRAGPTDTQYF
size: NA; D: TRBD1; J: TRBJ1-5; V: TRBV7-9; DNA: TGTGCCAGCAGCTCAACCTGGACAGGGGGCGAGGGCAATCAGCCCCAGCATTTT; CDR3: CASSSTWTGGEGNQPQHF
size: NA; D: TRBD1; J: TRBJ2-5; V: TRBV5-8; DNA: TGTGCCAGCAGCGCGGGACAGGGGGTTCAAGAGACCCAGTACTTC; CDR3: CASSAGQGVQETQYF
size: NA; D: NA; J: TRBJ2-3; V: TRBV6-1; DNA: TGTGCCAGCAGTGACCGGAGACAGTTCACAGATACGCAGTATTTT; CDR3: CASSDRRQFTDTQYF
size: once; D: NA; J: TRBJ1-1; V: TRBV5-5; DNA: TGTGCCAGCAGCTTGGGCGGAGGCACTGAAGCTTTCTTT; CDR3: CASSLGGGTEAFF
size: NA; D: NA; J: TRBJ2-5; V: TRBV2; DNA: TGTGCCAGCAGTGAAGCTTGGGGGAAGACCCAGTACTTC; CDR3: CASSEAWGKTQYF